This TCR beta chain was profiled in a study of T-cell reconstitution after alpha-beta-depleted transplantation in children. The study, taken as a whole, reports: Day-60 TCRbeta diversity that was high in some patients was derived from surviving recipient T cells and thymic progenitors. Several hundred rapidly expanded clones from non-depleted graft cells reportedly supplied alpha-beta T cells about two months post-transplant. Among T cells one year after transplant, newly produced cells accounted for most counts and diversity.

Germline CDR1 is SGHVS and CDR2 is FQNEAQ. This CDR3 is 17 amino acids long. Germline trimming cut 2 bases from V and 1 base from J; bases unmatched to any gene: 4. Preparation of the TCRbeta library involved a method that used unique molecular identifiers. In TCRdb, the PCR reads were re-called with MiXCR into one record per CDR3 protein. The repertoire consists of about 490,000 distinct CDR3 sequences, with roughly a tenth occurring once and the leading ten covering about 2.1%. This clonotype was recorded many times. As yet, its antigen is unknown. This chain joins TRBV7-8 and TRBJ2-3; 12 nucleotides match TRBD2. Sequenced here: PBMCs, sampled before TCRalphabeta/CD19-depleted stem cell transplant. The receptor was derived from a child aged 2-15 years with inherited bone marrow failure, due to receive a stem cell transplant. The CDR3 sequence: CASSLLLAGGGTDTQYF. CDR3 DNA sequence: TGTGCCAGCAGCTTATTACTAGCGGGAGGCGGCACAGATACGCAGTATTTT.